Presented here are 17 T cell receptor beta chains from one specimen sequenced in a study of immune heterogeneity within non-small cell lung tumors. Multiplex PCR relied on 32 V and 13 J primers to amplify TCR beta CDR3. TCRdb passed the multiplex PCR reads through MiXCR, listing each CDR3 protein once. Seen here are approximately 6,400 distinct CDR3 sequences, around a fifth observed once, and the top ten hold around 8.6%. Template input, which was bulk tumor genomic DNA, totaled roughly 590 ng per sample. Multiple widely separated biopsies were taken from each primary tumor at surgery. Each patient presented with untreated, newly diagnosed non-small cell lung cancer and received curative surgery. The sequenced sample consisted of lung tumor tissue. These receptors all stem from a man in his 70s with non-small cell lung cancer.

This clonotype was counted at least ten times. The rearrangement joins TRBV3-1 to TRBJ2-3; 9 nucleotides match TRBD2. The CDR3 has 19 residues. After removal of 0 bases from V and 3 bases from J, the junction contained 13 bases not matched to a gene. Germline CDR1 is LGHDT and CDR2 is YNNKEL (reference sequence). The CDR3 protein is CASSQEYPRGGSATDTQYF. The CDR3, as DNA: TGTGCCAGCAGCCAAGAATACCCGCGGGGGGGCTCAGCTACAGATACGCAGTATTTT.

This clonotype has more than one count but fewer than ten. V usage is TRBV9 and J usage is TRBJ1-1; no clear D. Germline CDR1 and CDR2: SGDLS and YYNGEE. Trimming pared 6 bases from V and 5 bases from J, leaving 17 bases between. The CDR3 sequence is 14 residues long. The CDR3 sequence is CASNPGFSETEAFF. CDR3 coding DNA: TGTGCCAGCAACCCGGGGTTCTCTGAGACTGAAGCTTTCTTT.

By share, this clonotype counts as medium-sized. The V call is TRBV11-3, the J call TRBJ2-1; 14 nucleotides agree with TRBD2. CDR1 is SGHNT, CDR2 YENEEA, per germline. J lost 2 bases, V lost 2 bases, and 8 bases had no gene match. The CDR3 loop spans 19 amino acids. The CDR3 nucleotides read TGTGCCAGCAGCTTACACGGACTAGCGGGAGGTCTTACCTACAATGAGCAGTTCTTC. It codes for CASSLHGLAGGLTYNEQFF.

In this sample, this clonotype turned up many times. The CDR3 protein is CSAELEMAQYF. As DNA, the CDR3 is TGCAGTGCTGAACTAGAAATGGCGCAGTATTTT. The chain combines TRBV20-1 with TRBJ2-3, with D possibly being TRBD2 (5 bases). CDR1 DFQATT and CDR2 SNEGSKA come from the germline V gene (reference sequence). This CDR3 has 11 residues. The V and J ends lost 5 bases and 10 bases respectively, with 13 bases between them.

By frequency in the sample, this clonotype is medium-sized. This chain joins TRBV6-1 and TRBJ2-2; 7 nucleotides match TRBD2. J gave up 7 bases and V 10 bases, and 15 bases lay outside the gene matches. Germline V gene sequence: CDR1 MNHNS, CDR2 SASEGT. This CDR3 is 15 amino acids long. The CDR3 DNA sequence: TGTGCCACCCAAACCATAGGAGGCGGGGGCGGGGAGCTGTTTTTT. Translation: CATQTIGGGGGELFF.

In the case of this clonotype: It may be a read error: a sequence one base away is much more abundant. The chain carries TRBV25-1 and TRBJ1-3; D is ambiguous. V shed 3 bases and J shed 2 bases, with 11 bases lying between them. This CDR3 has 15 amino acids. Germline V CDR1 and CDR2: MGHDK, SYGVNS. CDR3 nucleotide sequence: TGTGCCAGCAGTGAGAACGGGAATCCTGGAAACACCATATATTTT. Amino acid sequence: CASSENGNPGNTIYF.

In its sample, this clonotype is medium-sized. V usage is TRBV20-1 and J usage is TRBJ2-5, with a possible D match to TRBD1 (6 bases). V was shortened by 6 bases and J by 5 bases, with 16 bases between the two germline ends. Germline V gene data show CDR1 as DFQATT and CDR2 as SNEGSKA (reference sequence). The CDR3 extends over 13 amino acids. In DNA, the CDR3 is TGCAGTGCGGGGGACACCGCTCGGGAGACCCAGTACTTC. This codes for CSAGDTARETQYF.

A note on this clonotype: A much larger clone lies one base from this, so it may be a read error. The CDR3 protein is CSSPGPPTYNEQFF. The CDR3 DNA reads TGCAGTTCACCGGGACCCCCGACCTACAATGAGCAGTTCTTC. V gene TRBV20-1 combines with J gene TRBJ2-1; possibly TRBD1 or TRBD2 for D (5 bases each). The V gene lost 8 bases and the J gene lost 2 bases, with 16 bases spanning the gap. Germline values: CDR1 DFQATT, CDR2 SNEGSKA (reference sequence). The CDR3 is made up of 14 amino acids.

The chain is built from TRBV5-8 and TRBJ1-5; D may be TRBD1 (5 bases). Trimming removed 6 bases at V and 3 bases at J, with 10 bases between. From germline, CDR1 is SGHTS and CDR2 YDEGEE. The CDR3 runs to 13 residues. CDR3 sequence (DNA): TGTGCCAGCACCGGAGGGGTCAATCAGCCCCAGCATTTT. The encoded protein is CASTGGVNQPQHF.

Judged by abundance, this clonotype is medium-sized. J is TRBJ1-1 and V is TRBV19, with D unclear. The CDR3 covers 11 residues. V was shortened by 8 bases and J by 4 bases, with 8 bases between the two germline ends. CDR1 is LNHDA and CDR2 is SQIVND in the germline V gene (reference sequence). The CDR3: CASQSPTEAFF. In DNA, the CDR3 is TGTGCCAGTCAGAGTCCCACTGAAGCTTTCTTT.

This chain uses TRBV2 with TRBJ1-5, with D perhaps TRBD1 (5 bases). This CDR3 is built from 16 residues. Germline assignment: CDR1 SNHLY and CDR2 FYNNEI. The germline V and J ends were trimmed by 5 bases and 1 base, with 15 bases remaining between them. The CDR3 spells CASSRSSGRSNQPQHF. In DNA form, the CDR3 reads TGTGCCAGCAGTCGGTCTTCAGGGAGGAGCAATCAGCCCCAGCATTTT.

By frequency in the sample, this clonotype is medium-sized. The V and J genes are TRBV28 and TRBJ2-7; 13 bases fit TRBD2. Germline CDR1 and CDR2: MDHEN and SYDVKM. CDR3 length equals 15 residues. V lost 5 bases to trimming and J lost 4 bases; unmatched junction nucleotides: 5. CDR3 sequence (DNA): TGTGCCAGCAGTCGGACTAGCGGGAGTGGGTACGAGCAGTACTTC. Translating it yields CASSRTSGSGYEQYF.

This clonotype was recorded at least ten times. The chain carries TRBV9 and TRBJ1-4; 8 positions match TRBD1. The CDR3 is 15 residues long. Losses at the gene ends were 0 bases for V and 7 bases for J; bases not matched to a gene: 5. Germline V gives CDR1 SGDLS, CDR2 YYNGEE. The CDR3 region has the DNA TGTGCCAGCAGCGTAGGAAGTGGACAGGGTGAAAAACTGTTTTTT. This gives the protein CASSVGSGQGEKLFF. Using reference TRBV9 and TRBJ1-4 for the parts outside the CDR3, the full variable domain is DSGVTQTPKHLITATGQRVTLRCSPRSGDLSVYWYQQSLDQGLQFLIQYYNGEERAKGNILERFSAQQFPDLHSELNLSSLELGDSALYFCASSVGSGQGEKLFFGSGTQLSVL.

The chain has TRBV24-1 and TRBJ2-1, with TRBD2 identical over 11 bases. With V trimmed by 4 bases and J by 8 bases, 30 bases remained unmatched. Germline V gene sequence: CDR1 KGHDR, CDR2 SFDVKD. This CDR3 comprises 23 residues. The CDR3 is CATSDYPPSSSGGPLPPTDEQFF. The CDR3, as DNA: TGTGCCACCAGTGACTACCCCCCCTCCTCTAGCGGGGGGCCCCTCCCCCCCACCGATGAGCAGTTCTTC.

On this clonotype: Possible read error: a much larger clone is one base away. The chain joins TRBV29-1 to TRBJ2-3; D might be TRBD1 or TRBD2, each matching 6 bases. The CDR3 loop spans 14 amino acids. Germline CDR1 SQVTM, CDR2 ANQGSEA. The CDR3 region is CSVRRGASTDTRYF. The CDR3 DNA sequence: TGCAGCGTTCGAAGGGGGGCTAGCACAGATACGCGGTATTTT.

Note on this clonotype: A single base separates this from a much larger clone, so it may be a read error. The chain uses TRBV20-1 and TRBJ1-5; no definite D call. Per the germline V gene, CDR1 is DFQATT and CDR2 is SNEGSKA (reference sequence). Trimming shortened V by 5 bases and J by 6 bases, and 23 bases separated the two germline ends. The CDR3 totals 16 residues. Here the CDR3 DNA reads TGCAGTGCTTCCTACCTCGGGCATGAGTACGGTCAGCCCCAGCATTTT. Translation gives CSASYLGHEYGQPQHF.

In its sample, this clonotype ranks as medium-sized (0.01 to 0.1%). The rearrangement joins TRBV11-2 to TRBJ2-7, with TRBD1 matching 9 bases. Germline V gene data show CDR1 as SGHAT and CDR2 as FQNNGV. This CDR3 region has 14 residues. Trimming took 3 bases from V and 5 from J; bases not matched to a gene: 5. The CDR3 nucleotides read TGTGCCAGCAGCTTCCCCGGGACAGGGAACGAGCAGTACTTC. It codes for CASSFPGTGNEQYF.